This T cell receptor beta chain was identified in a study of blood T cells in healthy people across ages. The V gene's germline CDR1 is MDHEN and CDR2 SYDVKM. This CDR3 contains 15 residues. V was clipped by 5 bases and J by 3 bases, with 16 bases between them. Combining a sample-barcoded 5' primer with a J-beta primer mix, a second PCR ran for roughly 7 to 11 cycles. From the 5' RACE reads, TCRdb called clonotypes with MiXCR, one entry per CDR3 protein. Among 650,000 to 1,000,000 distinct CDR3 sequences, about half were seen once, and the ten largest hold less than 20%. This clonotype was picked up a small number of times.

The origin of this receptor is an elderly man in good health. This chain joins TRBV28 and TRBJ1-1; possible D gene TRBD1, 5 bases. The sample was blood. CDR3 protein: CASSGGLSSHTEAFF. The CDR3 DNA follows: TGTGCCAGCAGTGGGGGACTGTCAAGCCACACTGAAGCTTTCTTT.